The clone carrying this T cell receptor (beta chain) was picked up many times. The data stem from a study of Graves' ophthalmopathy and Graves' hyperthyroidism. The sequenced template was RNA, covering the TCR beta CDR3 region. An initial RT-PCR round employing HTBI primers preceded a second-round multiplex PCR. MiXCR, run by TCRdb on the multiplex PCR reads, gives a single entry per CDR3 protein. The table shows 400,000 or so distinct CDR3 sequences, with 15% occurring only once. The length of the CDR3 is 15 residues. V trimming: 5 bases; J trimming: 1 base; junction bases outside the gene matches: 7. Per the germline V gene, CDR1 is DFQATT and CDR2 is SNEGSKA (reference sequence).

Material: peripheral blood. This receptor was taken from a woman in her late teens or twenties with stable Graves' hyperthyroidism. The chain couples TRBV20-1 to TRBJ2-5; 10 bases fit TRBD1. CDR3 sequence reads: CSAAPGTGVQETQYF. The CDR3 bases are TGCAGTGCTGCACCCGGGACAGGGGTCCAAGAGACCCAGTACTTC.